The rows below give T cell receptor beta chains drawn from one sample of a study of cytomegalovirus exposure and HLA in healthy donors. TCRdb keeps only in-frame clones here, not all; method: immunoSEQ multiplex PCR. The sample lists 130,000 to 150,000 clones, about four fifths occurring once. Sequencing was carried out using PBMCs. These receptors originate from a woman aged 18-29 years in good health and CMV-seropositive. Both conserved end residues are part of each CDR3. Each record gives: V gene, J gene, CDR3 protein.

TRBV19	TRBJ1-2	CASSPADWAGYTF
TRBV19	TRBJ2-3	CASGLAGGFSTDTQYF
TRBV5-8	TRBJ1-1	CASSPGTGLRKRRLSEAFF
TRBV28	.	CASSRDRYEQYF
TRBV15	TRBJ1-2	CATSRDLEYLDYGYTF
TRBV15	TRBJ2-5	CATSHVTGLGETQYF
TRBV6-5	TRBJ2-2	CASSYSQNTGELFF
TRBV5-1	TRBJ1-1	CASSFEQGVGTEAFF
TRBV11-2	TRBJ2-5	CASSITGTLETQYF
TRBV5-4	TRBJ2-2	CASRTKPGLLHDTGELFF
TRBV28	TRBJ2-2	CASSSGGNPSTGELFF
TRBV7-2	TRBJ2-6	CASSFGSGAGANVLTF
TRBV28	TRBJ1-6	CASTGGSGSPLHF